The rows below give T cell receptor beta chains drawn from one sample of a study of identical twins. In TCRdb, the 5' RACE reads were re-called with MiXCR into one record per CDR3 protein. The repertoire holds 520,000 or so distinct CDR3 sequences, with under 25% as singletons. The same specimen was also included in a second study, on T cells expressing NK-cell markers.

Specimen: CD4+ T cells sorted from blood. These receptors all come from a woman younger than 30 in good health. Both conserved end residues are part of each CDR3. Each record gives: V gene, J gene, D gene, clone size, CDR3 DNA, CDR3 protein. A D gene is named only where the DNA matches it firmly. Some rows mark clone size as missing; the rest say once, few, many or name a class of expanded clone.

V gene: TRBV10-3
J gene: TRBJ1-2
D gene: .
clone size: .
CDR3 DNA: TGTGCCATCAGTGAGTCACCGTTACCCTATGGCTACACCTTC
CDR3 protein: CAISESPLPYGYTF

V gene: TRBV5-4
J gene: TRBJ1-6
D gene: TRBD1
clone size: .
CDR3 DNA: TGTGCCAGCAGCTTGCCGGGACAGAGTTATAATTCACCCCTCCACTTT
CDR3 protein: CASSLPGQSYNSPLHF

V gene: TRBV2
J gene: TRBJ1-1
D gene: .
clone size: .
CDR3 DNA: TGTGCCAGCAGTGTGAGCAGGAACACTGAAGCTTTCTTT
CDR3 protein: CASSVSRNTEAFF

V gene: TRBV5-1
J gene: TRBJ1-2
D gene: TRBD1
clone size: .
CDR3 DNA: TGCGCCAGCAGCTTGATGGCAGGGGGAAGGAGTGGCTACACCTTC
CDR3 protein: CASSLMAGGRSGYTF

V gene: TRBV27
J gene: TRBJ2-5
D gene: .
clone size: .
CDR3 DNA: TGTGCCAGCAGTCTCTCCCGACAGGTTAGAGAGACCCAGTACTTC
CDR3 protein: CASSLSRQVRETQYF

V gene: TRBV19
J gene: TRBJ2-5
D gene: .
clone size: many
CDR3 DNA: TGTGCCAGTAGCATCGAAGAGACCCAGTACTTC
CDR3 protein: CASSIEETQYF

V gene: TRBV7-2
J gene: TRBJ1-6
D gene: TRBD1
clone size: .
CDR3 DNA: TGTGCCAGCAGCTTCCTGACAGGGAGGAATTCACCCCTCCACTTT
CDR3 protein: CASSFLTGRNSPLHF

V gene: TRBV30
J gene: TRBJ2-3
D gene: .
clone size: few
CDR3 DNA: TGTGCCTGGAGTGTAGGGGGGACCACAGATACGCAGTATTTT
CDR3 protein: CAWSVGGTTDTQYF

V gene: TRBV7-8
J gene: TRBJ1-2
D gene: TRBD1
clone size: many
CDR3 DNA: TGTGCCAGCAGCTCCGCCGGACAGGGAGGATGGACTAGGGGCTACACCTTC
CDR3 protein: CASSSAGQGGWTRGYTF

V gene: TRBV12-3/TRBV12-4
J gene: TRBJ1-2
D gene: TRBD1
clone size: few
CDR3 DNA: TGTGCCAGCAGCCAGACAGGGTCGATTAACTATGGCTACACCTTC
CDR3 protein: CASSQTGSINYGYTF

V gene: TRBV2
J gene: TRBJ2-7
D gene: TRBD2
clone size: .
CDR3 DNA: TGTGCCAGCAGTGCAGTTAGCGGGGACGACGAGCAGTACTTC
CDR3 protein: CASSAVSGDDEQYF

V gene: TRBV7-2
J gene: TRBJ2-3
D gene: .
clone size: few
CDR3 DNA: TGTGCCAGCAGAGGGGGGGGTTCTAGCACAGATACGCAGTATTTT
CDR3 protein: CASRGGGSSTDTQYF

V gene: TRBV12-3/TRBV12-4
J gene: TRBJ2-4
D gene: TRBD2
clone size: .
CDR3 DNA: TGTGCCAGCAGTTCGGGAGGGACAAGTTGGATAGCCAAAAACATTCAGTACTTC
CDR3 protein: CASSSGGTSWIAKNIQYF

V gene: TRBV5-1
J gene: TRBJ2-7
D gene: .
clone size: many
CDR3 DNA: TGCGCCAGCAGCTTGGAAAGGGGGGACAGCTCCTACGAGCAGTACTTC
CDR3 protein: CASSLERGDSSYEQYF

V gene: TRBV11-1
J gene: TRBJ2-6
D gene: TRBD2
clone size: .
CDR3 DNA: TGTGCCAGCAGCTTTGGCTCCCCGGCGGGGGGCTTCTCTGGGGCCAACGTCCTGACTTTC
CDR3 protein: CASSFGSPAGGFSGANVLTF

V gene: TRBV6-2/TRBV6-3
J gene: TRBJ2-5
D gene: .
clone size: .
CDR3 DNA: TGTGCCAGCAGTTACCCAGCGGAAGAGACCCAGTACTTC
CDR3 protein: CASSYPAEETQYF

V gene: TRBV6-5
J gene: TRBJ2-2
D gene: TRBD1
clone size: .
CDR3 DNA: TGTGCCAGCAGTTCTAGGGACAGGGCCGGGGAGCTGTTTTTT
CDR3 protein: CASSSRDRAGELFF

V gene: TRBV5-5
J gene: TRBJ2-7
D gene: .
clone size: .
CDR3 DNA: TGTGCCAGCAGCTTAGAATTGGGCCCCTACTACGAGCAGTACTTC
CDR3 protein: CASSLELGPYYEQYF

V gene: TRBV5-1
J gene: TRBJ2-7
D gene: TRBD1
clone size: many
CDR3 DNA: TGTGCCAGCAGCCGGGACAGAAACTACGAGCAGTACTTC
CDR3 protein: CASSRDRNYEQYF

V gene: TRBV18
J gene: TRBJ2-7
D gene: .
clone size: .
CDR3 DNA: TGTGCCAGCTCCCCTGGCCGTGGGAGCTTGGAGCAGTACTTC
CDR3 protein: CASSPGRGSLEQYF

V gene: TRBV10-3
J gene: TRBJ1-1
D gene: .
clone size: few
CDR3 DNA: TGTGCCATCAGTGAGTACGGGACCGACACTGAAGCTTTCTTT
CDR3 protein: CAISEYGTDTEAFF

V gene: TRBV6-5
J gene: TRBJ1-5
D gene: .
clone size: many
CDR3 DNA: TGTGCCAGCAGTTACTCGGGGGGTAATCAGCCCCAGCATTTT
CDR3 protein: CASSYSGGNQPQHF

V gene: TRBV12-3/TRBV12-4
J gene: TRBJ2-3
D gene: .
clone size: many
CDR3 DNA: TGTGCCAGCAGACTTGGGACCACAGATACGCAGTATTTT
CDR3 protein: CASRLGTTDTQYF

V gene: TRBV7-9
J gene: TRBJ2-1
D gene: TRBD2
clone size: few
CDR3 DNA: TGTGCCAGCAGACCGAGTCTAGCGGGGGGTGAGCAGTTCTTC
CDR3 protein: CASRPSLAGGEQFF

V gene: TRBV29-1
J gene: TRBJ2-3
D gene: .
clone size: few
CDR3 DNA: TGCAGCGGCCGCACGGGGGACATCACAGATACGCAGTATTTT
CDR3 protein: CSGRTGDITDTQYF

V gene: TRBV28
J gene: TRBJ1-1
D gene: TRBD1
clone size: .
CDR3 DNA: TGTGCCAGCAGTTTAAAGGTTCAGGGGGACATGAACACTGAAGCTTTCTTT
CDR3 protein: CASSLKVQGDMNTEAFF